This T cell receptor beta chain was captured by sequencing in a study of T-cell reconstitution after alpha-beta-depleted transplantation in children. The library targeted TCRbeta and was prepared with unique molecular identifiers. TCRdb re-derived calls from the PCR reads in MiXCR, one entry per CDR3 protein. The repertoire holds some 550,000 distinct CDR3 sequences, with under 25% as singletons. The CDR3 consists of 14 residues. From germline, CDR1 is DFQATT and CDR2 SNEGSKA (reference sequence). The germline V and J ends were trimmed by 3 bases and 0 bases, with 10 bases remaining between them. The sequence was collected from a boy younger than two who had a stem cell transplant for acute myeloid leukemia, so the T cells may come from the graft donor. The chain has TRBV20-1 and TRBJ2-3; no reliable D call. Here the sequenced sample was PBMCs, mostly from graft donor cells, taken 360 days after TCRalphabeta/CD19-depleted stem cell transplant. The CDR3 is CSARVQTSTDTQYF. The CDR3 coding sequence is TGCAGTGCTAGGGTGCAGACTAGCACAGATACGCAGTATTTT.